These 28 T cell receptor beta chains were all obtained from the same sample, sequenced in a study of cytomegalovirus exposure and HLA in healthy donors (dated by TCRdb to the late 2010s). Library preparation used the immunoSEQ multiplex PCR assay. For the multiplex PCR, a mixture combining 60 forward primers for TCR Vbeta segments and 13 reverse primers for TCR Jbeta segments was used. The source is immuneACCESS, and TCRdb retained only in-frame sequences with V and J called. Part of the clones is not carried over; for the studies checked, unresolved V genes explain less than half of this, and the remainder is unexplained. The sample profile shows 200,000 or so clones; about 86% of them were found once. The ten largest clones represent around 2.1% of the sample. Sequencing used PBMCs. These receptors originate from a woman aged 18-29 years in good health and CMV-seropositive.

The chain recombines TRBV4-1 with TRBJ2-1, with D possibly being TRBD2 (7 bases). Per germline, CDR1 MGHRA and CDR2 YSYEKL. The CDR3 is 13 residues long. V gave up 5 bases and J gave up 5 bases, with 10 bases separating them. CDR3 coding DNA: TGCGCCAGCAGCGGGGGGGCCCACAATGAGCAGTTCTTC. Its translation: CASSGGAHNEQFF.

The chain carries TRBV4-3 and TRBJ1-1; D is uncertain. The V end lost 2 bases, the J end lost 3 bases, and 10 bases lay between the germline ends. The CDR3 consists of 14 residues. CDR1 is LGHNA, CDR2 YSLEER, per germline. Here the CDR3 DNA reads TGCGCCAGCAGCCAACCGTCCCTGTACACTGAAGCTTTCTTT. Encoded protein: CASSQPSLYTEAFF.

V and J are TRBV2 and TRBJ1-1, with D maybe TRBD1 (6 bases). From germline, CDR1 is SNHLY and CDR2 FYNNEI. The CDR3 is 13 amino acids. The ends were cut back, 7 bases at V and 4 bases at J, with 13 bases in the middle. CDR3 DNA sequence: TGTGCCAGCAACCTACAGGGTAGCACTGAAGCTTTCTTT. It is translated as CASNLQGSTEAFF.

CDR3 region: CASRIEGSGANVLTF. The DNA for the CDR3 is TGTGCCAGCCGTATTGAGGGTTCTGGGGCCAACGTCCTGACTTTC. The chain couples TRBV28 to TRBJ2-6; a weak D match, TRBD2 (5 bases). Germline loops: CDR1 MDHEN, CDR2 SYDVKM. The CDR3 spans 15 residues. V dropped 8 bases and J dropped 1 base, with 12 bases sitting between them.

J is TRBJ2-7 and V is TRBV9, with a weak D call TRBD1 (6 bases). Germline V lookup: CDR1 SGDLS, CDR2 YYNGEE. V was trimmed by 0 bases and J by 0 bases, leaving 10 bases between them. CDR3 length: 15 residues. The CDR3 DNA follows: TGTGCCAGCAGCGTAGCAGGGGTGGGCTCCTACGAGCAGTACTTC. This gives the protein CASSVAGVGSYEQYF.

This clone was found a few times. This chain connects TRBV19 to TRBJ2-3, with 16 bases that match TRBD2. J was trimmed by 4 bases and V by 5 bases; bases with no gene match: 6. Looked up from germline, CDR1 is LNHDA and CDR2 is SQIVND (reference sequence). The CDR3 contains 17 residues. The CDR3 DNA follows: TGTGCCAGTAGTTTGGGGACTAGCGGGGGGGCCGCAGATACGCAGTATTTT. Its protein product is CASSLGTSGGAADTQYF.

This sequence joins TRBV2 and TRBJ1-4; unclear D gene. The length of the CDR3 is 14 residues. Germline V gene data show CDR1 as SNHLY and CDR2 as FYNNEI. V was trimmed by 7 bases and J by 7 bases, leaving 16 bases between them. CDR3 coding DNA: TGTGCCAGCACCCTAGACGGATACACTGAAAAACTGTTTTTT. The encoded protein is CASTLDGYTEKLFF.

The chain joins TRBV5-4 to TRBJ2-2; 7 bases are shared with TRBD1. This CDR3 contains 16 residues. Looked up from germline, CDR1 is SGHNT and CDR2 is YYREEE (reference sequence). V lost 0 bases, J lost 7 bases, and 9 bases stayed unmatched. In DNA, the CDR3 is TGTGCCAGCAGCTTGGTTCCCCAGGGGGATCACGGGGAGCTGTTTTTT. This gives the protein CASSLVPQGDHGELFF. Drawing the rest from reference TRBV5-4 and TRBJ2-2, the complete variable domain is ETGVTQSPTHLIKTRGQQVTLRCSSQSGHNTVSWYQQALGQGPQFIFQYYREEENGRGNFPPRFSGLQFPNYSSELNVNALELDDSALYLCASSLVPQGDHGELFFGEGSRLTVL.

This clone has a handful of counts. The V and J genes are TRBV9 and TRBJ1-6; D unresolved. The ends were cut back, 3 bases at V and 0 bases at J, with 13 bases in the middle. Germline loops: CDR1 SGDLS, CDR2 YYNGEE. This CDR3 contains 17 residues. In DNA form, the CDR3 reads TGTGCCAGCAGCGCCCTTGGGAGATTCTCCTATAATTCACCCCTCCACTTT. This codes for CASSALGRFSYNSPLHF.

This clone was observed a handful of times. This rearrangement joins TRBV4-1 to TRBJ1-6, with 8 bases fitting TRBD1. The CDR3 length is 17 residues. Looked up from germline, CDR1 is MGHRA and CDR2 is YSYEKL. V dropped 5 bases and J dropped 0; count of bases not matched to a gene: 6. CDR3 coding DNA: TGCGCCAGCAGCGAAGGGACAGGTCGCTCCTATAATTCACCCCTCCACTTT. Translating it yields CASSEGTGRSYNSPLHF.

This chain joins TRBV9 and TRBJ1-5, with TRBD1 matching 9 bases. This CDR3 is 17 amino acids long. The trim removed 3 bases at V and 3 bases at J, leaving 10 bases unmatched. Germline V lookup: CDR1 SGDLS, CDR2 YYNGEE. The CDR3 is CASSAGQGRFLNQPQHF. CDR3 DNA sequence: TGTGCCAGCAGCGCGGGACAGGGTAGGTTCCTCAATCAGCCCCAGCATTTT.

This clone was counted once. This chain joins TRBV4-2 and TRBJ1-5, with 7 nucleotides matching TRBD1. Trimming at V came to 0 bases and at J to 4 bases, leaving 3 bases not matched to a gene. Germline-derived CDR1 and CDR2 are LGHNA and YNFKEQ. CDR3 length: 15 amino acids. As DNA, the CDR3 is TGTGCCAGCAGCCAAGACGGGACAGCTAATCAGCCCCAGCATTTT. Its protein product is CASSQDGTANQPQHF.

This clone was recorded only once. The V gene is TRBV11-2, the J gene TRBJ2-7, with TRBD2 matching 12 bases. The V and J ends lost 4 bases and 2 bases, in that order; junction bases with no gene match: 3. The CDR3 runs to 15 residues. Germline CDR1 and CDR2: SGHAT and FQNNGV. The CDR3: CASSWTSGAPYEQYV. In nucleotides, the CDR3 is TGTGCCAGCAGCTGGACTAGCGGGGCGCCCTACGAGCAGTACGTC.

This chain uses TRBV28 with TRBJ1-1; the D gene is possibly TRBD1 (6 bases). The CDR3 sequence is 14 residues long. Germline V lookup: CDR1 MDHEN, CDR2 SYDVKM. Deletions cut 3 bases from V and 4 bases from J, with 12 bases between. The CDR3 loop is CASSFTGTGTEAFF. The CDR3 bases are TGTGCCAGCAGTTTTACAGGGACGGGCACTGAAGCTTTCTTT.

This clone was picked up a small number of times. The V call is TRBV28, the J call TRBJ2-5, with 9 bases aligning to TRBD2. This CDR3 comprises 15 residues. Germline CDR1 and CDR2: MDHEN and SYDVKM. V dropped 3 bases and J dropped 7; count of bases not matched to a gene: 9. CDR3 in DNA: TGTGCCAGCAGTTTGGGGACTAGCTCTGTACCGACCCAGTACTTC. Its translation: CASSLGTSSVPTQYF. Based on the CDR3 plus reference TRBV28 and TRBJ2-5, the full variable domain is DVKVTQSSRYLVKRTGEKVFLECVQDMDHENMFWYRQDPGLGLRLIYFSYDVKMKEKGDIPEGYSVSREKKERFSLILESASTNQTSMYLCASSLGTSSVPTQYFGPGTRLLVL.

About this clone: Other DNA variants within this sample encode the same CDR3. V and J are TRBV19 and TRBJ1-6; D remains unclear. The germline V gene has CDR1 LNHDA and CDR2 SQIVND (reference sequence). V lost 6 bases and J 0 bases, leaving 6 bases between the germline ends. The length of the CDR3 is 14 residues. The CDR3 spells CASSPGSYNSPLHF. In DNA, the CDR3 is TGTGCCAGTAGCCCAGGCTCCTATAATTCACCCCTCCACTTT.

This sequence joins TRBV11-2 and TRBJ1-1; D is uncertain. CDR3 length: 15 amino acids. Looked up from germline, CDR1 is SGHAT and CDR2 is FQNNGV. The V and J ends lost 5 bases and 3 bases respectively, with 16 bases between them. Here the CDR3 DNA reads TGTGCCAGCAGCCCCTTATCGGGTGATGACACTGAAGCTTTCTTT. Its protein is CASSPLSGDDTEAFF.

The chain combines TRBV19 with TRBJ2-5, with 8 bases that match TRBD1. Trimming cost V 3 bases and J 4 bases; bases outside gene matches: 1. CDR3 length equals 13 residues. Looked up from germline, CDR1 is LNHDA and CDR2 is SQIVND (reference sequence). The CDR3 sequence is CASSMDRVETQYF. The CDR3 nucleotides read TGTGCCAGTAGTATGGACAGGGTAGAGACCCAGTACTTC.

The V and J genes are TRBV6-5 and TRBJ2-3; 9 positions match TRBD2. V shed 0 bases and J 6 bases; nucleotides not matched to a gene: 7. Per the germline V gene, CDR1 is MNHEY and CDR2 is SVGAGI. The CDR3 is 16 residues long. The CDR3 bases are TGTGCCAGCAGTTACTCGGGAGCGGGGGGTACCGATACGCAGTATTTT. It codes for CASSYSGAGGTDTQYF.

The chain is built from TRBV9 and TRBJ1-3, with a weak D call TRBD1 (6 bases). The germline V gene encodes CDR1 SGDLS and CDR2 YYNGEE. V gave up 4 bases and J gave up 4 bases, with 24 bases separating them. This CDR3 contains 18 residues. This CDR3 reads CASSNQPITQGTGNTIYF. CDR3 in DNA: TGTGCCAGCAGCAACCAACCCATAACGCAGGGGACCGGAAACACCATATATTTT.

This clone appeared a few times. V usage is TRBV19 and J usage is TRBJ1-5; 7 nucleotides align to TRBD1. The CDR3 has 15 amino acids. V lost 2 bases to trimming and J lost 4 bases; unmatched junction nucleotides: 5. Germline CDR1 LNHDA, CDR2 SQIVND (reference sequence). The CDR3 DNA follows: TGTGCCAGTAGTATACCAGGGGGTTTAAATCAGCCCCAGCATTTT. Amino acid sequence: CASSIPGGLNQPQHF.

The J gene is TRBJ2-3, the V gene TRBV13; 13 bases fit TRBD2. V dropped 1 base and J dropped 2; count of bases not matched to a gene: 3. The CDR3 runs 17 residues. The germline gives CDR1 PRHDT, CDR2 FYEKMQ (reference sequence). The CDR3 here is CASSLVGLAGTTDTQYF. The DNA of the CDR3 is TGTGCCAGCAGCTTAGTGGGACTAGCGGGGACCACAGATACGCAGTATTTT.

The V gene is TRBV4-1, the J gene TRBJ1-2; 7 positions match TRBD1. Germline V gene lookup returns CDR1 MGHRA and CDR2 YSYEKL. CDR3 size: 15 residues. Losses at the gene ends were 4 bases for V and 2 bases for J; bases not matched to a gene: 7. The CDR3 DNA reads as TGCGCCAGCAGCCGTCTAGCGGGACAGAACTATGGCTACACCTTC. Translated, it gives CASSRLAGQNYGYTF.

V usage is TRBV29-1 and J usage is TRBJ2-7; the match to TRBD1 covers 8 bases. V lost 5 bases to trimming and J lost 1 base; unmatched junction nucleotides: 7. CDR3 length: 14 amino acids. The germline V gene has CDR1 SQVTM and CDR2 ANQGSEA. This CDR3 reads CSVSGTGTSYEQYF. DNA for the CDR3: TGCAGCGTTTCCGGGACAGGAACTTCCTACGAGCAGTACTTC.

Notes on this clone: This same CDR3 is encoded by further DNA sequences in the sample. The rearrangement uses TRBV7-9 and TRBJ2-2, with 9 bases fitting TRBD1. V lost 3 bases and J lost 1; bases outside the gene matches: 0. The CDR3 has 15 amino acids. CDR1 is SEHNR and CDR2 is FQNEAQ in the germline V gene (reference sequence). The CDR3 reads CASSLGQGNTGELFF. The CDR3 region has the DNA TGTGCCAGCAGCTTGGGACAGGGGAACACCGGGGAGCTGTTTTTT.

The chain is built from TRBV9 and TRBJ1-6, with D maybe TRBD1 (6 bases). The germline V gene has CDR1 SGDLS and CDR2 YYNGEE. The germline V and J ends were trimmed by 3 bases and 2 bases, with 6 bases remaining between them. This CDR3 contains 14 residues. The CDR3 is CASSGGPYNSPLHF. For the CDR3, the DNA is TGTGCCAGCAGCGGGGGGCCCTATAATTCACCCCTCCACTTT.

This chain uses TRBV7-3 with TRBJ2-3; 9 bases fit TRBD2. The CDR3 consists of 16 residues. Germline lookup yields CDR1 SGHTA and CDR2 FQGTGA. Trimming cost V 0 bases and J 6 bases; bases outside gene matches: 7. The DNA for the CDR3 is TGTGCCAGCAGCTTAACTAGCCTAGCGGGGACTGATACGCAGTATTTT. It encodes CASSLTSLAGTDTQYF. Together with reference TRBV7-3 and TRBJ2-3, the CDR3 gives the full variable domain: GAGVSQTPSNKVTEKGKYVELRCDPISGHTALYWYRQSLGQGPEFLIYFQGTGAADDSGLPNDRFFAVRPEGSVSTLKIQRTERGDSAVYLCASSLTSLAGTDTQYFGPGTRLTVL.

The rearrangement joins TRBV5-1 to TRBJ1-1; 8 nucleotides agree with TRBD1. There are 17 residues in the CDR3. Trimming at V came to 4 bases and at J to 2 bases, leaving 13 bases not matched to a gene. Germline V gives CDR1 SGHRS, CDR2 YFSETQ. CDR3 DNA: TGCGCCAGCAGCGCCGCCCGGACAGGGTTAGTAAACACTGAAGCTTTCTTT. Protein sequence: CASSAARTGLVNTEAFF.